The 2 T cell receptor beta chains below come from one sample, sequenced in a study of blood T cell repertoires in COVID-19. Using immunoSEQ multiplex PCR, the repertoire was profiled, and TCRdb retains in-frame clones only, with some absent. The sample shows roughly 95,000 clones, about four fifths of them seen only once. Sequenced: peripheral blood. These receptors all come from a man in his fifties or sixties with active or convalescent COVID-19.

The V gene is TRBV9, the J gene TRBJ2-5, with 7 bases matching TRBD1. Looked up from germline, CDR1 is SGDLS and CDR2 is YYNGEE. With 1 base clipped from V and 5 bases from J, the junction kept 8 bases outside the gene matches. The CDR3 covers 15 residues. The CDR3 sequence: CASSVSTGARETQYF. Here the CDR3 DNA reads TGTGCCAGCAGCGTATCTACAGGGGCGAGGGAGACCCAGTACTTC.

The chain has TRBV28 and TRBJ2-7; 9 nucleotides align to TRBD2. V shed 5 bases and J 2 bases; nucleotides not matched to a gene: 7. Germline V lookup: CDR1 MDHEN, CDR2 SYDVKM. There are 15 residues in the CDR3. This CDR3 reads CASSPPGLAPYEQYF. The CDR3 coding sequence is TGTGCCAGCAGTCCCCCGGGACTAGCTCCCTACGAGCAGTACTTC.